This T cell receptor (beta chain) was found in a study of control samples from healthy donors and cancer patients. Germline loops: CDR1 MNHEY, CDR2 SVGEGT. Trimming took off 2 bases at V and 8 bases at J, with 15 bases between the two ends. The CDR3 is made up of 14 amino acids. The table came from immunoSEQ multiplex PCR; TCRdb's copy has only in-frame clones and leaves some out. The sample has under 80,000 clones, 84% seen once; the top ten hold under 30%. Sequencing used blood. J is TRBJ1-2 and V is TRBV6-2 or TRBV6-3, with D perhaps matching TRBD1 (5 bases). This TCR came from a man aged 50 or older in good health. The CDR3: CASSYPPGPSGYTF. The CDR3 DNA reads as TGTGCCAGCAGTTACCCCCCGGGACCCTCGGGCTACACCTTC.